This entry is about one T cell receptor beta chain. The CDR3 is 12 amino acids. Germline V CDR1 and CDR2: SGHVS, FQNEAQ. V was cut by 5 bases and J by 7 bases, with 11 bases left in between. The data are from a study of identical twins. Healthy Caucasian donors formed the entire cohort. TCRdb re-derived calls from the 5' RACE reads in MiXCR, one entry per CDR3 protein. Found here are around 490,000 distinct CDR3 sequences, 14% of them singletons; the top ten hold approximately 0.98%. The same data also went into a second study, on yellow fever vaccine responses in identical twins.

This sequence originates from a woman between 18 and 29 years old in good health. The rearrangement links TRBV7-8 to TRBJ1-2; unclear D gene. The sequencing input was CD4+ T cells sorted from blood. CDR3 DNA sequence: TGTGCCAGCAGCCGCCTCCTGGGTGGCTACACCTTC. Protein: CASSRLLGGYTF. Variable domain in full (rest from reference TRBV7-8 and TRBJ1-2): GAGVSQSPRYKVAKRGQDVALRCDPISGHVSLFWYQQALGQGPEFLTYFQNEAQLDKSGLPSDRFFAERPEGSVSTLKIQRTQQEDSAVYLCASSRLLGGYTFGSGTRLTVV.